Presented here are 16 T cell receptor beta chains from one specimen sequenced in a study of beta chain features in type 1 diabetes. These receptors' targets are unknown. General study results and limits: Shortening of TCRB CDR3s, moderate but significant, appeared in all four CD4+ subsets of Type 1 diabetes patients.

Every bit of the isolated RNA underwent reverse transcription, so sequencing read expressed TCRB transcripts. Produced via immunoSEQ multiplex PCR; TCRdb's table is partial and in-frame only. The sample comprises roughly 240,000 clones, less than 30% of which are singletons, and roughly 0.011% rests with the top ten. Material: naive CD4+ T cells from blood. Receptors were obtained from a young woman with type 1 diabetes.

The chain is built from TRBV29-1 and TRBJ2-7, with TRBD1 identical over 7 bases. CDR1 and CDR2 from the germline V gene are SQVTM and ANQGSEA. The CDR3 has 16 amino acids. The ends lost 5 bases at V and 0 bases at J; junction bases unmatched: 13. The CDR3 protein is CSVKTLLNRGSYEQYF. The CDR3 DNA reads TGCAGCGTTAAGACCTTACTTAACAGGGGCTCCTACGAGCAGTACTTC.

J is TRBJ2-1 and V is TRBV18; no reliable D call. The CDR3 is made up of 12 amino acids. The germline gives CDR1 KGHSH, CDR2 LQKENI. V lost 5 bases, J lost 8 bases, and 10 bases lay in between. The CDR3 sequence: CASSKGQDEQFF. The CDR3 DNA is TGTGCCAGCTCAAAAGGCCAGGATGAGCAGTTCTTC.

In this sample, this clone turned up a few times. This chain links TRBV4-2 with TRBJ2-3; possible D gene TRBD1, 5 bases. CDR1 is LGHNA, CDR2 YNFKEQ, per germline. The CDR3 has 15 residues. V lost 1 base, J lost 1 base, and 9 bases lay in between. The CDR3 is CASSQAGRGTDTQYF. The CDR3 bases are TGTGCCAGCAGCCAAGCGGGCAGGGGCACAGATACGCAGTATTTT.

Turning to this clone: In the same sample, other DNA sequences code for this CDR3. J is TRBJ2-5 and V is TRBV2; possible D gene TRBD2, 5 bases. The V end was cut by 1 base, the J end by 5 bases, with 5 bases between. Germline CDR1 is SNHLY and CDR2 is FYNNEI. The CDR3 consists of 12 residues. For the CDR3, the DNA is TGTGCCAGCAGTGAAGGAGGGGAGACCCAGTACTTC. It yields the protein CASSEGGETQYF.

The V and J genes are TRBV6-1 and TRBJ1-1; a weak D match, TRBD1 (6 bases). V gave up 7 bases and J gave up 1 base, with 16 bases separating them. Germline V CDR1 and CDR2: MNHNS, SASEGT. This CDR3 comprises 15 residues. CDR3 coding DNA: TGTGCCAGCACGGGCGGACAGTCTGCGAACACTGAAGCTTTCTTT. As protein: CASTGGQSANTEAFF.

The J gene is TRBJ2-5, the V gene TRBV28, with TRBD1 as a possible D gene (5 bases). This CDR3 comprises 14 residues. V shed 9 bases and J shed 4 bases, with 18 bases lying between them. Germline values: CDR1 MDHEN, CDR2 SYDVKM. The CDR3 loop reads CASTLGPQGETQYF. DNA of the CDR3: TGTGCCAGTACACTCGGGCCCCAGGGAGAGACCCAGTACTTC.

The gene calls are TRBV29-1 and TRBJ1-5, with 7 bases lining up with TRBD1. Germline CDR1 is SQVTM and CDR2 is ANQGSEA. Losses at the gene ends were 5 bases for V and 5 bases for J; bases not matched to a gene: 6. The CDR3 sequence is 13 residues long. In DNA form, the CDR3 reads TGCAGCGTTTTACAGGGGTTCGATCAGCCCCAGCATTTT. This encodes CSVLQGFDQPQHF.

V gene TRBV11-2 combines with J gene TRBJ2-2; 14 bases match TRBD2. V shed 5 bases, J shed 5 bases, and the junction held 10 bases outside the gene matches. Germline CDR1 is SGHAT and CDR2 is FQNNGV. This CDR3 is built from 18 residues. CDR3 protein: CASSQGLAGGRWTGELFF. The CDR3 DNA reads as TGTGCCAGCAGCCAAGGACTAGCGGGAGGCCGATGGACCGGGGAGCTGTTTTTT. The variable domain in full, completed from reference TRBV11-2 and TRBJ2-2, reads EAGVAQSPRYKIIEKRQSVAFWCNPISGHATLYWYQQILGQGPKLLIQFQNNGVVDDSQLPKDRFSAERLKGVDSTLKIQPAKLEDSAVYLCASSQGLAGGRWTGELFFGEGSRLTVL.

The gene calls are TRBV6-6 and TRBJ2-7; a weak D match, TRBD2 (5 bases). The V end lost 6 bases, the J end lost 3 bases, and 6 bases lay between the germline ends. The CDR3 consists of 11 residues. Germline CDR1 is MNHNY and CDR2 is SVGAGI (reference sequence). The CDR3: CASRGLYEQYF. The CDR3 nucleotides are TGTGCCAGCAGAGGACTCTACGAGCAGTACTTC.

A few counts support this clone. The genes are TRBV5-1 and TRBJ2-7; 7 bases are a match to TRBD1. The CDR3 spans 15 residues. The germline V gene has CDR1 SGHRS and CDR2 YFSETQ. V lost 2 bases to trimming and J lost 4 bases; unmatched junction nucleotides: 9. This CDR3 is CASSFQRDSVYEQYF. The CDR3 DNA reads TGCGCCAGCAGCTTTCAACGGGACAGCGTATACGAGCAGTACTTC.

In its sample, this clone was seen a few times. CDR3 amino acids: CAWRPRLAGRHEQYF. CDR3 in DNA: TGTGCCTGGAGGCCTAGACTAGCGGGAAGACACGAGCAGTACTTC. The chain combines TRBV30 with TRBJ2-7; the match to TRBD2 covers 11 bases. Trimming at V came to 3 bases and at J to 5 bases, leaving 9 bases not matched to a gene. This CDR3 comprises 15 residues. The germline gives CDR1 GTSNPN, CDR2 SVGIG (reference sequence).

This clone was found a few times. The sample contains more than one DNA sequence encoding this CDR3. The chain uses TRBV14 and TRBJ2-1; D remains ambiguous. This CDR3 has 14 residues. Trimming shortened V by 3 bases and J by 0 bases, and 6 bases separated the two germline ends. Germline V gene sequence: CDR1 SGHDN, CDR2 FVKESK. The CDR3 reads CASSQGSSYNEQFF. The CDR3 bases are TGTGCCAGCAGCCAGGGCTCCTCCTACAATGAGCAGTTCTTC.

This sequence joins TRBV7-8 and TRBJ2-7; maybe TRBD1 (5 bases). Germline V gene lookup returns CDR1 SGHVS and CDR2 FQNEAQ. The CDR3 runs 16 residues. Trimming took 1 base from V and 2 from J, leaving 15 bases between them. The CDR3 region is CASSLGGTKTPYEQYF. DNA for the CDR3: TGTGCCAGCAGCTTAGGGGGCACCAAAACTCCCTACGAGCAGTACTTC. The variable domain in full, completed from reference TRBV7-8 and TRBJ2-7, reads GAGVSQSPRYKVAKRGQDVALRCDPISGHVSLFWYQQALGQGPEFLTYFQNEAQLDKSGLPSDRFFAERPEGSVSTLKIQRTQQEDSAVYLCASSLGGTKTPYEQYFGPGTRLTVT.

The chain uses TRBV28 and TRBJ1-1; D is possibly TRBD1 (6 bases). The CDR3 length is 14 residues. CDR1 MDHEN and CDR2 SYDVKM come from the germline V gene. Between the trimmed V and J ends, which lost 6 bases and 4 bases, there was a span of 15 bases. This CDR3 is CASRVQGQVTEAFF. In nucleotides, the CDR3 is TGTGCCAGCAGGGTACAGGGTCAGGTCACTGAAGCTTTCTTT.

This clone showed up just a few times. V gene TRBV28 combines with J gene TRBJ1-1, with 8 bases lining up with TRBD1. This CDR3 spans 14 amino acids. Trimming at V came to 3 bases and at J to 6 bases, leaving 6 bases not matched to a gene. Germline V gene lookup returns CDR1 MDHEN and CDR2 SYDVKM. This chain's CDR3 is CASSFEDRVSEAFF. CDR3 DNA sequence: TGTGCCAGCAGTTTTGAGGACAGGGTGTCTGAAGCTTTCTTT.

This clone was recorded a few times. The chain combines TRBV4-1 with TRBJ2-3, with 9 bases lining up with TRBD2. Germline V gene lookup returns CDR1 MGHRA and CDR2 YSYEKL. V gave up 6 bases and J gave up 6 bases; unmatched junction bases: 10. CDR3 length: 15 amino acids. CDR3 nucleotides: TGCGCCAGCAGAACAGGACTAGCGCGTGGTGATACGCAGTATTTT. Protein sequence: CASRTGLARGDTQYF.